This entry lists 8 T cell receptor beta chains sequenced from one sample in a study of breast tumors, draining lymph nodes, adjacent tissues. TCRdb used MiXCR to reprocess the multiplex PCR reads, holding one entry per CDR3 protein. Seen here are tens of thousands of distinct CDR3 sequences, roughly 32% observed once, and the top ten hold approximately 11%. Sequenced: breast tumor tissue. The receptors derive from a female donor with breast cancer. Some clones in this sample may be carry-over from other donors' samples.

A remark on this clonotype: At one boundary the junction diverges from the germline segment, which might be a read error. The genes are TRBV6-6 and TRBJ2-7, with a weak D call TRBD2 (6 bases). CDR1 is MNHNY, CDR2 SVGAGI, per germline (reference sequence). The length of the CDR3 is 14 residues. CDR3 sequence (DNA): TGTGCCAGCAGGGGCACGCGGGACGCCTACAAGCAGTACTTC. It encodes CASRGTRDAYKQYF.

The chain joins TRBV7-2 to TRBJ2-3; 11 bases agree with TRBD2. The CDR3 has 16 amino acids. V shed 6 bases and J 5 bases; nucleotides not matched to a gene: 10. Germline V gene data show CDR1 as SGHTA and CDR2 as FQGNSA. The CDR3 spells CASRELAGATIDTQYF. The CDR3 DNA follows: TGTGCCAGCAGAGAACTAGCGGGAGCGACCATAGATACGCAGTATTTT.

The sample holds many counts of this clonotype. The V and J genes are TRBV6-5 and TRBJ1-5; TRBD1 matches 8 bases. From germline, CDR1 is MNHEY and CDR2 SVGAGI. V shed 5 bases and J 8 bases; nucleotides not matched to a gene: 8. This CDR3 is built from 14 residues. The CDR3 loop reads CASSKGTGVEPQHF. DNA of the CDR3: TGTGCCAGCAGTAAGGGGACAGGCGTTGAGCCCCAGCATTTT.

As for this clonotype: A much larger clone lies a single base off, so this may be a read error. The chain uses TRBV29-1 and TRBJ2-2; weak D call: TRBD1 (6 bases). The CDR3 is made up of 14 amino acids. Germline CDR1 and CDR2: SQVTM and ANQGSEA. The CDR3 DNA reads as TGCAGCGTTGAAGGGACAGAGAACACCGGGGAGCCGTTTTTT. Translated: CSVEGTENTGEPFF.

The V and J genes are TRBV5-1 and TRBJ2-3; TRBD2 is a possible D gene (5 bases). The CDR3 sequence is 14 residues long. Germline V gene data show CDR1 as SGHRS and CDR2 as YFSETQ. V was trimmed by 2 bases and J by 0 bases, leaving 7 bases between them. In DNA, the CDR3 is TGCGCCAGCAGCTTACTAGTGAGCACAGATACGCAGTATTTT. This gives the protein CASSLLVSTDTQYF. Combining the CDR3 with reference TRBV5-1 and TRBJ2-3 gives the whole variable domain KAGVTQTPRYLIKTRGQQVTLSCSPISGHRSVSWYQQTPGQGLQFLFEYFSETQRNKGNFPGRFSGRQFSNSRSEMNVSTLELGDSALYLCASSLLVSTDTQYFGPGTRLTVL.

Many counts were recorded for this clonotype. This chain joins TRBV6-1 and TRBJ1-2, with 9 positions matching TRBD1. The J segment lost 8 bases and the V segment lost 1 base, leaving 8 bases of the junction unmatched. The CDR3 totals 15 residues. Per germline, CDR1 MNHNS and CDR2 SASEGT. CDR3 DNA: TGTGCCAGCAGTGAAGTACTGGGACAGGGACGGGGCTACACCTTC. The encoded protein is CASSEVLGQGRGYTF.

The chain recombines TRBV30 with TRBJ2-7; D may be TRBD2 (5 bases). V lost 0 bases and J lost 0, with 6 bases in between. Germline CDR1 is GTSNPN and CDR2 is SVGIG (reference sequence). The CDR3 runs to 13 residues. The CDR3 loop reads CAWSVTSSYEQYF. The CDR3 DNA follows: TGTGCCTGGAGTGTCACTAGCTCCTACGAGCAGTACTTC.

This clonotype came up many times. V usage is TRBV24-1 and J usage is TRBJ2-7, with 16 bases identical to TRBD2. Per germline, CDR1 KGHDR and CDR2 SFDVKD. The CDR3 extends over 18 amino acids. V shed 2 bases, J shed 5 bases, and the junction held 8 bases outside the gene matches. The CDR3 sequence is CATSDSGTSGRAHHEQYF. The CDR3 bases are TGTGCCACCAGTGATTCCGGGACTAGCGGGAGGGCCCACCACGAGCAGTACTTC.